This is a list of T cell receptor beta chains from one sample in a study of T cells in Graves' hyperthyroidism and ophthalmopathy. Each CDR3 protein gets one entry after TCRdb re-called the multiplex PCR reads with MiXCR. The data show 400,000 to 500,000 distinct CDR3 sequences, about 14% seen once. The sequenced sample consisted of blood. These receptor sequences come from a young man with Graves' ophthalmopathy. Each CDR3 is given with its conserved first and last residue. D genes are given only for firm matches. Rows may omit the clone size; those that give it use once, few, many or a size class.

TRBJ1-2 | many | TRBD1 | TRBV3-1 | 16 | CASHGQGYGVNYGYTF | TGTGCCAGCCATGGACAGGGATATGGGGTTAACTATGGCTACACCTTC
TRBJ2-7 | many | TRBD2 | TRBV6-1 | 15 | CASSSSGLAAYEQYF | TGTGCCAGCAGTTCGTCGGGACTAGCGGCCTACGAGCAGTACTTC
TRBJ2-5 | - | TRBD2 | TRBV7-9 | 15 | CASSLTAGGLETQYF | TGTGCCAGCAGCCTCACCGCGGGGGGGCTAGAGACCCAGTACTTC
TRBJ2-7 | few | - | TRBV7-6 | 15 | CASSEGAGLSYEQYF | TGTGCCAGCAGCGAAGGGGCAGGCCTCTCCTACGAGCAGTACTTC
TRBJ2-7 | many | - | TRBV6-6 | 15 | CASSYSRDISYEQYF | TGTGCCAGCAGTTACTCCCGGGACATCTCCTACGAGCAGTACTTC
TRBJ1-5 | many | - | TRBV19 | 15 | CASSIDLGRYQPQHF | TGTGCCAGTAGTATAGATCTTGGCAGGTATCAGCCCCAGCATTTT
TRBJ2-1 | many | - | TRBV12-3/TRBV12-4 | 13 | CASSLGSVYEQFF | TGTGCCAGCAGTTTGGGGAGCGTCTATGAGCAGTTCTTC
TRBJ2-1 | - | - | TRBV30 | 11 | CAWTSYNQQFF | TGTGCCTGGACAAGTTACAATCAGCAGTTCTTC
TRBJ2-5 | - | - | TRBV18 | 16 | CASSPLPDHIQETQYF | TGTGCCAGCTCACCACTTCCGGACCACATCCAAGAGACCCAGTACTTC
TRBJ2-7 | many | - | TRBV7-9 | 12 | CASSLLTYEQYF | TGTGCCAGCAGCCTCTTAACCTACGAGCAGTACTTC
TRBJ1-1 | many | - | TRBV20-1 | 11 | CSARSPPEAFF | TGCAGTGCTAGATCCCCCCCGGAAGCTTTCTTT
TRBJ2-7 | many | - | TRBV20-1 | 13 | CSARGREMYEQYF | TGCAGTGCTAGGGGACGGGAGATGTACGAGCAGTACTTC
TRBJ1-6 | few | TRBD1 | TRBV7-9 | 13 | CASTTQDRQTLHF | TGTGCCAGCACCACCCAGGACAGGCAAACCCTCCACTTT
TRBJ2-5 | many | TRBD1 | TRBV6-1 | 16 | CASTERRTGASGTQYF | TGTGCCAGCACTGAAAGGAGGACAGGGGCGTCGGGGACCCAGTACTTC
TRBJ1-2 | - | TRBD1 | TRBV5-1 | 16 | CASSWGDRNLNYGYTF | TGCGCCAGCAGCTGGGGGGACAGGAACCTTAACTATGGCTACACCTTC
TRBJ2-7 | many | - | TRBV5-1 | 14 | CASSFSGSLYEQYF | TGCGCCAGCAGCTTTTCCGGTAGCCTATACGAGCAGTACTTC
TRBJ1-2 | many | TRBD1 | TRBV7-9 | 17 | CASRAPGQGLLGYGYTF | TGTGCCAGCAGAGCACCGGGACAGGGTTTATTGGGCTATGGCTACACCTTC
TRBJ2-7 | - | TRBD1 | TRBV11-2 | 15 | CASSLATGGTYEQYF | TGTGCCAGCAGCTTAGCCACAGGGGGGACCTACGAGCAGTACTTC
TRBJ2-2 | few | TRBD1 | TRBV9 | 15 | CASSFGTGGSGELFF | TGTGCCAGCAGCTTCGGGACAGGGGGTTCCGGGGAGCTGTTTTTT
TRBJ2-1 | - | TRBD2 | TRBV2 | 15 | CASSSRTSGRREQFF | TGTGCCAGCAGCTCCCGGACTAGCGGGAGACGTGAGCAGTTCTTC
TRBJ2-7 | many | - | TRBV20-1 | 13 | CSAPSGAGREQYF | TGCAGTGCTCCCTCTGGGGCAGGACGTGAGCAGTACTTC
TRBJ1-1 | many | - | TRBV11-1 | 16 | CASSLTRSLTGTEAFF | TGTGCCAGCAGCTTAACCCGAAGCCTAACAGGCACTGAAGCTTTCTTT
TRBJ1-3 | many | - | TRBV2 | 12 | CASSEQANTIYF | TGTGCCAGCAGTGAACAGGCAAACACCATATATTTT
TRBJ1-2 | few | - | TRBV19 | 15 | CASSIIRGLPYGYTF | TGTGCCAGTAGTATAATTCGGGGCCTTCCCTATGGCTACACCTTC
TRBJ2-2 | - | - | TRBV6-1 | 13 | CASSERDAGELFF | TGTGCCAGCAGTGAAAGGGATGCCGGGGAGCTGTTTTTT
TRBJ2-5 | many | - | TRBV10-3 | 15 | CAISESNAGKETQYF | TGTGCCATCAGTGAGTCGAATGCAGGGAAAGAGACCCAGTACTTC
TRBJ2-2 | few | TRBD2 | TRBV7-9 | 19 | CASSVGLAGGPPNTGELFF | TGTGCCAGCAGTGTGGGACTAGCGGGGGGACCACCAAACACCGGGGAGCTGTTTTTT
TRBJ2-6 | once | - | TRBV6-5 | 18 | CASSYSGVRSSGANVLTF | TGTGCCAGCAGTTACTCAGGGGTCCGGAGCTCTGGGGCCAACGTCCTGACTTTC
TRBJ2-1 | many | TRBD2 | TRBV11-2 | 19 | CASSLAYPLAGDPLFEQFF | TGTGCCAGCAGCTTAGCATACCCCTTGGCGGGAGATCCCCTATTCGAGCAGTTCTTC
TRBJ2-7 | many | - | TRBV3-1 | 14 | CASSPWERTYEQYF | TGTGCCAGCAGCCCCTGGGAGCGGACCTACGAGCAGTACTTC
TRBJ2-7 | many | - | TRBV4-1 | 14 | CASSQVPGFHEQYF | TGCGCCAGCAGCCAAGTTCCAGGGTTCCACGAGCAGTACTTC
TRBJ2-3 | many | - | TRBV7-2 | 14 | CASSLRPSTDTQYF | TGTGCCAGCAGTCTTAGGCCAAGCACAGATACGCAGTATTTT
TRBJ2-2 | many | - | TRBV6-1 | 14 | CASSESGSDGELFF | TGTGCCAGCAGTGAGTCAGGGTCTGACGGGGAGCTGTTTTTT
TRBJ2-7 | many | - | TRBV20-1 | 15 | CSVLRGGLSSYEQYF | TGCAGTGTACTCAGGGGGGGACTTAGCTCCTACGAGCAGTACTTC
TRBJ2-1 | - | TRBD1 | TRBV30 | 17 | CAWSVYYGTGDYNEQFF | TGTGCCTGGAGTGTATATTATGGGACAGGTGACTACAATGAGCAGTTCTTC
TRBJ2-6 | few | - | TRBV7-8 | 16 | CASSPRRWAGANVLTF | TGTGCCAGCAGCCCCAGGAGGTGGGCTGGGGCCAACGTCCTGACTTTC
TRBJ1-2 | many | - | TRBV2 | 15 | CASIPRSLGHYGYTF | TGTGCCAGCATTCCTCGCTCACTGGGTCACTATGGCTACACCTTC
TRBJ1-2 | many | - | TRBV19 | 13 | CASSLQGHYGYTF | TGTGCCAGCAGTTTACAGGGACACTATGGCTACACCTTC
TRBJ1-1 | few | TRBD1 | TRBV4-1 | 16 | CASSQAAGQENTEAFF | TGCGCCAGCAGCCAAGCCGCGGGACAGGAGAACACTGAAGCTTTCTTT
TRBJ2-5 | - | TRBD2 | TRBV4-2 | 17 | CASSQVVAGANQETQYF | TGTGCCAGCAGCCAAGTCGTGGCGGGAGCGAACCAAGAGACCCAGTACTTC
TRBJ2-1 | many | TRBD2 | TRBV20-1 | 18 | CSARDVSTSGAAYNEQFF | TGCAGTGCTAGAGATGTTTCGACTAGCGGGGCCGCTTACAATGAGCAGTTCTTC
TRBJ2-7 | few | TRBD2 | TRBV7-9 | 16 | CASSFWSGTSNYEQYF | TGTGCCAGCAGCTTCTGGAGCGGGACCTCTAATTACGAGCAGTACTTC
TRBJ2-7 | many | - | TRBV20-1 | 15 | CSAPLLLAGDYEQYF | TGCAGTGCTCCTCTTCTGTTGGCAGGGGACTACGAGCAGTACTTC
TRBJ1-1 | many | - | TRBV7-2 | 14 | CASSLELGVTEAFF | TGTGCCAGCAGCTTAGAACTCGGGGTCACTGAAGCTTTCTTT
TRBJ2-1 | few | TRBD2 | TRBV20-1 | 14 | CSAPGTSGSNEQFF | TGCAGTGCGCCCGGGACTAGCGGGAGCAATGAGCAGTTCTTC
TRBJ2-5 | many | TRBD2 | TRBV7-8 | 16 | CASSLVRLIAGETQYF | TGTGCCAGCAGCTTAGTTAGGCTTATAGCGGGAGAGACCCAGTACTTC
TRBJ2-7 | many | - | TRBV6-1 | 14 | CASSTGGVSYEQYF | TGTGCCAGCAGTACAGGGGGGGTCTCCTACGAGCAGTACTTC
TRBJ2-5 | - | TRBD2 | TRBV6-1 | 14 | CASKVTSGGETQYF | TGTGCCAGTAAAGTCACTAGCGGGGGGGAGACCCAGTACTTC
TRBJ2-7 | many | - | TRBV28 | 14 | CASSLLSPTYEQYF | TGTGCCAGCAGTTTATTGTCACCGACCTACGAGCAGTACTTC
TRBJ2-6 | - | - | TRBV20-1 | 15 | CSARDISSGANVLTF | TGCAGTGCTAGAGATATCAGCTCTGGGGCCAACGTCCTGACTTTC
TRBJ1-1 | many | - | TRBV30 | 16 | CAWSKPGRIMNTEAFF | TGTGCCTGGAGTAAGCCGGGACGGATCATGAACACTGAAGCTTTCTTT
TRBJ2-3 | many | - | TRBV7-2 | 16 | CASSRLLSGSTDTQYF | TGTGCCAGCAGCCGCTTGCTTTCCGGGAGCACAGATACGCAGTATTTT
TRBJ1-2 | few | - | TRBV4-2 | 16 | CASSQPADGYPYGYTF | TGTGCCAGCAGCCAACCGGCGGACGGATACCCCTATGGCTACACCTTC
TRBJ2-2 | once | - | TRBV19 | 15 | CASSIDSGNTGELFF | TGTGCCAGTAGTATCGATAGCGGGAACACCGGGGAGCTGTTTTTT
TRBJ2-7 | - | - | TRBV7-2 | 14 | CASSLSSQGGEQYF | TGTGCCAGCAGCCTCTCTTCACAGGGCGGCGAGCAGTACTTC
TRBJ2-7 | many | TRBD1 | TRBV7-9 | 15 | CASSLRTGIGYEQYF | TGTGCCAGCAGCCTAAGGACAGGGATCGGCTACGAGCAGTACTTC
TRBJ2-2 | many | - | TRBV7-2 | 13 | CATTGSNTGELFF | TGTGCCACCACAGGGTCGAACACCGGGGAGCTGTTTTTT